One and the same sample provided the 3 T cell receptor beta chains below, sequenced in a study of OX40 agonist ivuxolimab in advanced cancers. Clones were read by immunoSEQ multiplex PCR, and TCRdb kept only the in-frame ones, dropping some. This sample has 50,000 or so clones, with approximately 87% found just once. The material was CD4+ or CD8+ T cells sorted from blood, obtained in a trial of the OX40 agonist ivuxolimab. These receptors originate from an adult with an advanced solid tumor such as melanoma, head and neck, liver or kidney cancer.

V gene TRBV6-5 combines with J gene TRBJ1-3; D remains unclear. Trimming pared 5 bases from V and 2 bases from J, leaving 1 base between. Per germline, CDR1 MNHEY and CDR2 SVGAGI. The CDR3 is made up of 11 amino acids. The chain's CDR3 is CASSAGNTIYF. The CDR3 coding sequence is TGTGCCAGCAGTGCTGGAAACACCATATATTTT.

This chain uses TRBV21-1 with TRBJ2-7; TRBD1, the table's D call, was not compared with the DNA. TRBV21-1 constitutes a pseudogene. CDR3 length equals 16 residues. The CDR3 protein is CASSKVIRPLTYEQYF. The CDR3 nucleotides are TGTGCCAGCAGCAAAGTTATCAGGCCCCTAACCTACGAGCAGTACTTC.

The chain couples TRBV30 to TRBJ2-7; D is possibly TRBD2 (7 bases). Germline loops: CDR1 GTSNPN, CDR2 SVGIG (reference sequence). V was pared by 7 bases and J by 3 bases, with 19 bases between. This CDR3 is built from 14 residues. CDR3 in DNA: TGTGCCTCCTCGCCGGGGGGCGCGAGCTACGAGCAGTACTTC. Translating it yields CASSPGGASYEQYF.